These 13 T cell receptor beta chains came from one sample sequenced in a study of Graves' ophthalmopathy and Graves' hyperthyroidism (dated by TCRdb to between 2018 and 2020). For sequencing, an Illumina HiSeq 2000 was employed. For repertoire sequencing, TCR beta CDR3 regions were amplified from RNA transcripts. The first round was an RT-PCR using HTBI primers with the Qiagen OneStep RT-PCR kit, and this first round was followed by a second-round multiplex PCR, then size selection and purification. TCRdb reanalyzed the raw reads on its own, using fastp at Q25 for trimming and MiXCR for clone calling, and kept in-frame beta chains. A single entry per CDR3 protein holds the most common genes and DNA from its merged rows. For this sample there are about 590,000 distinct CDR3 sequences; 35% to 45% appear just once. The top ten hold about 4.1% of the sample. The sequenced sample consisted of peripheral blood or thyroid tissue (not recorded which). Receptors originate from an adult man with Graves' hyperthyroidism.

There are many counts of this clonotype. The genes are TRBV7-2 and TRBJ2-7, with 7 bases fitting TRBD2. CDR3 length: 14 amino acids. Germline-derived CDR1 and CDR2 are SGHTA and FQGNSA. V dropped 10 bases and J dropped 0; count of bases not matched to a gene: 9. CDR3 sequence: CATRTGGSSYEQYF. CDR3 sequence (DNA): TGTGCCACCCGGACCGGGGGGAGCTCCTACGAGCAGTACTTC. Full variable domain (remainder filled in from reference TRBV7-2 and TRBJ2-7): GAGVSQSPSNKVTEKGKDVELRCDPISGHTALYWYRQSLGQGLEFLIYFQGNSAPDKSGLPSDRFSAERTGGSVSTLTIQRTQQEDSAVYLCATRTGGSSYEQYFGPGTRLTVT.

In its sample, this clonotype was seen a few times. The chain employs TRBV20-1 and TRBJ1-4, with D possibly matching TRBD1 (5 bases). V gave up 2 bases and J gave up 6 bases, with 16 bases separating them. The CDR3 loop spans 15 amino acids. Germline values: CDR1 DFQATT, CDR2 SNEGSKA (reference sequence). CDR3 DNA sequence: TGCAGTGCTAGATCGCCAGGGCCAACAGATGAAAAACTGTTTTTT. Amino acid sequence: CSARSPGPTDEKLFF.

The rearrangement uses TRBV20-1 and TRBJ1-2; 7 nucleotides agree with TRBD1. The CDR3 is 15 residues long. The V gene end was trimmed by 1 base and the J gene end by 6 bases; junction bases not matched to a gene: 11. Germline values: CDR1 DFQATT, CDR2 SNEGSKA (reference sequence). In nucleotides, the CDR3 is TGCAGTGCTAGAGGCACAGGGGAAGCGTCTGATGGCTACACCTTC. It translates to CSARGTGEASDGYTF.

This clonotype was seen ten or more times. The chain combines TRBV24-1 with TRBJ2-7; TRBD2 might be the D (6 bases). Germline-derived CDR1 and CDR2 are KGHDR and SFDVKD. Trimming took 8 bases from V and 2 from J, leaving 27 bases between them. This CDR3 region has 18 residues. This CDR3 reads CATISSPRTGVGTYEQYF. DNA of the CDR3: TGTGCCACCATTTCTTCCCCCCGGACGGGAGTGGGTACCTACGAGCAGTACTTC.

This clonotype was observed many times. The chain combines TRBV2 with TRBJ2-6, with a possible D match to TRBD1 (5 bases). From germline, CDR1 is SNHLY and CDR2 FYNNEI. The CDR3 is 17 residues long. V lost 2 bases and J 1 base, leaving 12 bases between the germline ends. CDR3 protein: CASSELAGISGANVLTF. The CDR3 region has the DNA TGTGCCAGCAGTGAACTGGCAGGGATTTCTGGGGCCAACGTCCTGACTTTC. Variable domain in full (rest from reference TRBV2 and TRBJ2-6): EPEVTQTPSHQVTQMGQEVILRCVPISNHLYFYWYRQILGQKVEFLVSFYNNEISEKSEIFDDQFSVERPDGSNFTLKIRSTKLEDSAMYFCASSELAGISGANVLTFGAGSRLTVL.

Turning to this clonotype: A much larger clone differs by one base, so this may be a read error. CDR3 bases: TGTGCCACCAGCAGAGGCGCAGTTTACAATGAGCGGTTCTTC. Translating it yields CATSRGAVYNERFF. The chain links TRBV15 to TRBJ2-5, with a possible D match to TRBD2 (5 bases). Germline lookup yields CDR1 LNHNV and CDR2 YYDKDF (reference sequence). The CDR3 totals 14 residues.

About this clonotype: A much more abundant neighbour one base away suggests this may be a read error. The V gene is TRBV7-2, the J gene TRBJ1-1; possible D gene TRBD1, 6 bases. The ends were cut back, 4 bases at V and 1 base at J, with 10 bases in the middle. From germline, CDR1 is SGHTA and CDR2 FQGNSA. The CDR3 loop spans 14 amino acids. Written as DNA, the CDR3 is TGTACCAGCAGCTCTGGACAGCCGAACACTGAAGCTTTCTTT. This translates into CTSSSGQPNTEAFF. Filled out from reference TRBV7-2 and TRBJ1-1, the complete variable domain reads GAGVSQSPSNKVTEKGKDVELRCDPISGHTALYWYRQSLGQGLEFLIYFQGNSAPDKSGLPSDRFSAERTGGSVSTLTIQRTQQEDSAVYLCTSSSGQPNTEAFFGQGTRLTVV.

The rearrangement links TRBV11-2 to TRBJ1-6; 8 nucleotides agree with TRBD1. Germline trimming cut 5 bases from V and 2 bases from J; bases unmatched to any gene: 11. Germline assignment: CDR1 SGHAT and CDR2 FQNNGV. This CDR3 region has 18 residues. CDR3: CASSRTSGGQAYNSPLHF. The CDR3 nucleotides read TGTGCCAGCAGCCGGACTTCAGGGGGCCAAGCCTATAATTCACCCCTCCACTTT.

This clonotype has more than one count but fewer than ten. J is TRBJ2-5 and V is TRBV10-3; 8 bases map to TRBD2. The CDR3 covers 14 residues. The trim removed 11 bases at V and 5 bases at J, leaving 13 bases unmatched. From germline, CDR1 is ENHRY and CDR2 SYGVKD. CDR3 region: CASFSGSSGETQYF. The CDR3 nucleotides are TGTGCCTCATTCAGCGGGAGCTCCGGGGAGACCCAGTACTTC.

Ten or more counts support this clonotype. The chain couples TRBV10-2 to TRBJ2-5; D gene uncertain. This CDR3 region has 12 residues. Germline V gives CDR1 WSHSY, CDR2 SAAADI. V was shortened by 3 bases and J by 4 bases, with 6 bases between the two germline ends. CDR3 residues: CASSEIRETQYF. The CDR3 DNA sequence: TGCGCCAGCAGTGAAATCCGAGAGACCCAGTACTTC.

The genes are TRBV19 and TRBJ2-2, with TRBD1 identical over 9 bases. V trimming: 8 bases; J trimming: 2 bases; junction bases outside the gene matches: 6. The CDR3 has 15 residues. Germline V gene lookup returns CDR1 LNHDA and CDR2 SQIVND (reference sequence). The CDR3 reads CASLPGQGNTGELFF. CDR3 DNA: TGTGCCAGTCTCCCGGGACAGGGAAACACCGGGGAGCTGTTTTTT.

This clonotype was recorded at least ten times. The genes are TRBV14 and TRBJ2-5, with D hard to call. Germline lookup yields CDR1 SGHDN and CDR2 FVKESK. V lost 2 bases and J lost 4, with 5 bases in between. CDR3 length: 12 amino acids. The CDR3 DNA is TGTGCCAGCAGCCAATGGGGAGAGACCCAGTACTTC. Protein product: CASSQWGETQYF.

This clonotype was recorded only once. The rearrangement joins TRBV9 to TRBJ1-2, with D possibly being TRBD1 (5 bases). In germline, CDR1 is SGDLS, CDR2 YYNGEE. Trimming stripped 0 bases from V and 8 bases from J, with 20 bases between. The CDR3 has 16 amino acids. The CDR3 here is CASSVESAGTESGYTF. In nucleotides, the CDR3 is TGTGCCAGCAGCGTAGAATCAGCAGGGACCGAGAGCGGCTACACCTTC. Full variable domain (outside the CDR3, taken from reference TRBV9 and TRBJ1-2): DSGVTQTPKHLITATGQRVTLRCSPRSGDLSVYWYQQSLDQGLQFLIQYYNGEERAKGNILERFSAQQFPDLHSELNLSSLELGDSALYFCASSVESAGTESGYTFGSGTRLTVV.